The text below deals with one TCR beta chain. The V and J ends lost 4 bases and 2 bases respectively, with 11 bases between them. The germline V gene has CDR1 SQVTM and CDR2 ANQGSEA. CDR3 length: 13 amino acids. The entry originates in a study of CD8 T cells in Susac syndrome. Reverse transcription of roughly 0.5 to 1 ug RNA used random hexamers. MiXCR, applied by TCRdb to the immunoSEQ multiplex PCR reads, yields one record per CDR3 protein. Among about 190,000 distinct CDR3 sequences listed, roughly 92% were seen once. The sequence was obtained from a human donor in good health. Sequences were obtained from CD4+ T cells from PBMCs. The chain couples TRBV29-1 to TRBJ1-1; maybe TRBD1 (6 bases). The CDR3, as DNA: TGCAGCGTTGGGCAGGGGTATAACACTGAAGCTTTCTTT. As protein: CSVGQGYNTEAFF.